Below, 27 T cell receptor beta chains from the same sample are listed, as sequenced in a study of cytomegalovirus exposure and HLA in healthy donors. A multiplex PCR was run with 60 Vbeta primers and 13 Jbeta primers. The method was immunoSEQ multiplex PCR; TCRdb's version includes in-frame clones alone and lacks a portion of them. The data contain around 93,000 clones, 70% to 85% of them singletons. The sample comprised PBMCs. All receptors derive from a man aged 45-65 years in good health and CMV-seronegative.

The chain carries TRBV5-1 and TRBJ1-6; D ambiguous. Trimming took 1 base from V and 7 from J, leaving 9 bases between them. The CDR3 spans 14 residues. Germline assignment: CDR1 SGHRS and CDR2 YFSETQ. CDR3 in DNA: TGCGCCAGCAGCTTGTCGGAGGGAAATTCACCCCTCCACTTT. Translation: CASSLSEGNSPLHF.

This clone was seen a single time. The chain's CDR3 is CASSTVMNTEAFF. DNA for the CDR3: TGTGCCAGTAGTACAGTCATGAACACTGAAGCTTTCTTT. V and J are TRBV19 and TRBJ1-1; no reliable D call. CDR3 length: 13 residues. The germline V and J ends were trimmed by 4 bases and 0 bases, with 6 bases remaining between them. Germline loops: CDR1 LNHDA, CDR2 SQIVND (reference sequence).

This chain joins TRBV13 and TRBJ2-3, with 10 positions matching TRBD2. Germline V gene data show CDR1 as PRHDT and CDR2 as FYEKMQ (reference sequence). The CDR3 is made up of 16 amino acids. The J segment lost 0 bases and the V segment lost 4 bases, leaving 4 bases of the junction unmatched. In DNA form, the CDR3 reads TGTGCCAGCAGCTCCCGACTAGCGGGTAGCACAGATACGCAGTATTTT. It is translated as CASSSRLAGSTDTQYF.

The rearrangement uses TRBV5-8 and TRBJ2-7; D unresolved. CDR3 length: 14 residues. Trimming removed 1 base from V and 5 bases from J, with 13 bases in between. Germline V gene data show CDR1 as SGHTS and CDR2 as YDEGEE. In DNA form, the CDR3 reads TGTGCCAGCAGCTTGTCCCGGGTCGGCCACGAGCAGTACTTC. Its translation: CASSLSRVGHEQYF.

This chain connects TRBV7-2 to TRBJ2-3, with 7 bases lining up with TRBD2. Germline V CDR1 and CDR2: SGHTA, FQGNSA. J was trimmed by 2 bases and V by 4 bases; bases with no gene match: 12. This CDR3 is 17 amino acids long. The CDR3 here is CASSSSGGFWSTDTQYF. DNA for the CDR3: TGTGCCAGCAGCTCCTCGGGGGGATTTTGGTCCACAGATACGCAGTATTTT.

The rearrangement links TRBV11-2 to TRBJ1-5, with 7 bases lining up with TRBD1. With V trimmed by 5 bases and J by 1 base, 11 bases remained unmatched. CDR3 length: 17 residues. Looked up from germline, CDR1 is SGHAT and CDR2 is FQNNGV. In DNA, the CDR3 is TGTGCCAGCAGCCCCGCGCAGGGGGGTCTCAGCAATCAGCCCCAGCATTTT. Residues: CASSPAQGGLSNQPQHF.

The chain is built from TRBV7-2 and TRBJ2-7; TRBD2 agrees at 15 bases. The CDR3 covers 19 residues. With V trimmed by 5 bases and J by 6 bases, 17 bases remained unmatched. Germline V gene data show CDR1 as SGHTA and CDR2 as FQGNSA. The CDR3 reads CASSETGFRTSGRALEQYF. CDR3 in DNA: TGTGCCAGCAGCGAGACAGGGTTCCGGACTAGCGGGAGGGCACTCGAGCAGTACTTC.

This chain connects TRBV29-1 to TRBJ2-1; TRBD1 agrees at 10 bases. V gave up 4 bases and J gave up 6 bases; unmatched junction bases: 6. The V gene's germline CDR1 is SQVTM and CDR2 ANQGSEA. The CDR3 runs to 14 residues. Written as DNA, the CDR3 is TGCAGCGTTGTAAGGAGGACAGGGGGCAATGAGCAGTTCTTC. As protein: CSVVRRTGGNEQFF.

V gene TRBV28 combines with J gene TRBJ2-7; D perhaps matches TRBD1 (7 bases). The CDR3 is 15 amino acids. Trimming removed 5 bases from V and 0 bases from J, with 14 bases in between. The germline V gene encodes CDR1 MDHEN and CDR2 SYDVKM. The CDR3, as DNA: TGTGCCAGCAGTACCGCGGGACAGAGCTCCTACGAGCAGTACTTC. Protein product: CASSTAGQSSYEQYF.

The chain combines TRBV5-8 with TRBJ2-7, with a weak D call TRBD1 (6 bases). The germline CDR1 and CDR2 sequences are SGHTS and YDEGEE. Trimming pared 6 bases from V and 2 bases from J, leaving 12 bases between. This CDR3 comprises 13 residues. The CDR3 sequence: CASTRQAPYEQYF. CDR3 sequence (DNA): TGTGCCAGCACCCGACAGGCCCCCTACGAGCAGTACTTC.

This chain uses TRBV5-4 with TRBJ2-5; D is ambiguous. The CDR3 has 13 amino acids. Germline CDR1 and CDR2: SGHNT and YYREEE (reference sequence). The germline V and J ends were trimmed by 0 bases and 3 bases, with 6 bases remaining between them. CDR3 amino acids: CASSLAQKETQYF. The CDR3 DNA reads as TGTGCCAGCAGCTTGGCGCAGAAAGAGACCCAGTACTTC.

This clone showed up just a few times. This chain links TRBV6-6 with TRBJ1-4; D gene uncertain. The CDR3 contains 15 residues. CDR1 and CDR2 (germline): MNHNY, SVGAGI (reference sequence). V lost 6 bases, J lost 1 base, and 12 bases lay in between. CDR3: CASSSQVQTNEKLFF. DNA of the CDR3: TGTGCCAGCAGCTCACAAGTCCAAACTAATGAAAAACTGTTTTTT.

The J gene is TRBJ1-1, the V gene TRBV7-9, with D unresolved. In germline, CDR1 is SEHNR, CDR2 FQNEAQ (reference sequence). V gave up 1 base and J gave up 1 base, with 4 bases separating them. The CDR3 extends over 13 amino acids. In DNA form, the CDR3 reads TGTGCCAGCAGCTTAGGTCAGAACACTGAAGCTTTCTTT. Encoded protein: CASSLGQNTEAFF.

Remarks on this clone: This sample includes further DNA sequences coding for the same CDR3. The DNA for the CDR3 is TGCGCCAGCAGCTCTTTAGCGGACAATGAGCAGTTCTTC. Residues: CASSSLADNEQFF. This chain connects TRBV5-1 to TRBJ2-1; D possibly corresponds to TRBD2 (6 bases). The ends were cut back, 3 bases at V and 5 bases at J, with 9 bases in the middle. The CDR3 runs 13 residues. Germline V CDR1 and CDR2: SGHRS, YFSETQ.

The chain is built from TRBV10-3 and TRBJ1-1; no definite D call. V gave up 3 bases and J gave up 1 base, with 6 bases separating them. This CDR3 contains 13 residues. Germline loops: CDR1 ENHRY, CDR2 SYGVKD. The CDR3 DNA is TGTGCCATCAGTGACCGGGAGAACACTGAAGCTTTCTTT. It translates to CAISDRENTEAFF.

The chain carries TRBV11-2 and TRBJ2-7; 9 nucleotides match TRBD1. Germline loops: CDR1 SGHAT, CDR2 FQNNGV. The J segment lost 0 bases and the V segment lost 1 base, leaving 10 bases of the junction unmatched. This CDR3 has 18 residues. The CDR3 loop is CASSLVGTGSTYSYEQYF. CDR3 sequence (DNA): TGTGCCAGCAGCTTAGTTGGGACAGGGTCAACTTACTCCTACGAGCAGTACTTC.

The J gene is TRBJ1-3, the V gene TRBV5-1, with 7 positions matching TRBD1. Looked up from germline, CDR1 is SGHRS and CDR2 is YFSETQ. The V gene end was trimmed by 4 bases and the J gene end by 1 base; junction bases not matched to a gene: 2. The CDR3 extends over 14 amino acids. CDR3 in DNA: TGCGCCAGCAGCCCGACAGGGTCTGGAAACACCATATATTTT. It specifies CASSPTGSGNTIYF.

The CDR3 loop reads CASSPDWQEYNEQFF. The CDR3 DNA reads as TGTGCCAGCTCACCCGACTGGCAAGAGTACAATGAGCAGTTCTTC. This chain uses TRBV18 with TRBJ2-1; D unclear. The CDR3 covers 15 residues. Trimming stripped 3 bases from V and 4 bases from J, with 13 bases between. Germline V gene lookup returns CDR1 KGHSH and CDR2 LQKENI.

The V call is TRBV7-8, the J call TRBJ2-5, with D possibly being TRBD1 (5 bases). Germline CDR1 is SGHVS and CDR2 is FQNEAQ. This CDR3 spans 14 amino acids. Trimming shortened V by 5 bases and J by 4 bases, and 14 bases separated the two germline ends. CDR3 residues: CASSPIGAVETQYF. The CDR3 bases are TGTGCCAGCAGCCCGATTGGGGCGGTAGAGACCCAGTACTTC.

This chain links TRBV9 with TRBJ2-7; 7 bases agree with TRBD2. V was pared by 1 base and J by 2 bases, with 3 bases of the junction left unmatched. From germline, CDR1 is SGDLS and CDR2 YYNGEE. The CDR3 has 14 amino acids. For the CDR3, the DNA is TGTGCCAGCAGCGTAACGGGAGGTCCCTACGAGCAGTACTTC. The encoded protein is CASSVTGGPYEQYF. The variable domain in full, with the rest retrieved from reference TRBV9 and TRBJ2-7, is DSGVTQTPKHLITATGQRVTLRCSPRSGDLSVYWYQQSLDQGLQFLIQYYNGEERAKGNILERFSAQQFPDLHSELNLSSLELGDSALYFCASSVTGGPYEQYFGPGTRLTVT.

This clone was recorded a few times. The chain links TRBV5-8 to TRBJ1-1; 10 bases match TRBD1. Germline loops: CDR1 SGHTS, CDR2 YDEGEE. The CDR3 totals 13 residues. The junction had 2 bases not matched to a gene; V was cut back by 3 bases and J by 6 bases. Written as DNA, the CDR3 is TGTGCCAGCAGCTCAGGACAGGGGGCTGAAGCTTTCTTT. Its translation: CASSSGQGAEAFF. Drawing the rest from reference TRBV5-8 and TRBJ1-1, the complete variable domain is EAGVTQSPTHLIKTRGQQATLRCSPISGHTSVYWYQQALGLGLQFLLWYDEGEERNRGNFPPRFSGRQFPNYSSELNVNALELEDSALYLCASSSGQGAEAFFGQGTRLTVV.

CDR3 nucleotide sequence: TGCAGCGTTGAAGGCGGCGAGGGGGCTATAGATACGCAGTATTTT. It codes for CSVEGGEGAIDTQYF. This chain connects TRBV29-1 to TRBJ2-3; the match to TRBD1 covers 7 bases. The V gene end was trimmed by 1 base and the J gene end by 5 bases; junction bases not matched to a gene: 9. The CDR3 loop spans 15 amino acids. Germline lookup yields CDR1 SQVTM and CDR2 ANQGSEA.

V usage is TRBV28 and J usage is TRBJ1-1, with a weak D call TRBD1 (5 bases). The CDR3 covers 14 residues. V dropped 8 bases and J dropped 4 bases, with 17 bases sitting between them. The germline gives CDR1 MDHEN, CDR2 SYDVKM. The DNA for the CDR3 is TGTGCCAGCCCTAAATCGGGGGGAAGCACTGAAGCTTTCTTT. Its translation: CASPKSGGSTEAFF. Variable domain in full (rest from reference TRBV28 and TRBJ1-1): DVKVTQSSRYLVKRTGEKVFLECVQDMDHENMFWYRQDPGLGLRLIYFSYDVKMKEKGDIPEGYSVSREKKERFSLILESASTNQTSMYLCASPKSGGSTEAFFGQGTRLTVV.

The V call is TRBV11-2, the J call TRBJ1-3; 7 positions match TRBD1. The CDR3 has 14 residues. Per the germline V gene, CDR1 is SGHAT and CDR2 is FQNNGV. J gave up 8 bases and V 5 bases, and 9 bases lay outside the gene matches. CDR3 loop: CASSPDRDGYTIYF. The CDR3 nucleotides read TGTGCCAGCAGCCCCGACAGGGACGGGTACACCATATATTTT.

As DNA, the CDR3 is TGTGCCAGCAGCCAAGGACCCGGGGATACGCAGTATTTT. Translation: CASSQGPGDTQYF. This chain joins TRBV14 and TRBJ2-3; D call uncertain. This CDR3 contains 13 residues. V gave up 1 base and J gave up 6 bases, with 8 bases separating them. Germline CDR1 reads SGHDN; CDR2 reads FVKESK. Drawing the rest from reference TRBV14 and TRBJ2-3, the complete variable domain is EAGVTQFPSHSVIEKGQTVTLRCDPISGHDNLYWYRRVMGKEIKFLLHFVKESKQDESGMPNNRFLAERTGGTYSTLKVQPAELEDSGVYFCASSQGPGDTQYFGPGTRLTVL.

The table lists this clone with many counts. The V and J genes are TRBV6-5 and TRBJ2-3; 11 bases are a match to TRBD1. The J segment lost 5 bases and the V segment lost 2 bases, leaving 3 bases of the junction unmatched. CDR1 is MNHEY and CDR2 is SVGAGI in the germline V gene. The CDR3 is 15 amino acids. The CDR3 spells CASSYQDRGRDTQYF. CDR3 nucleotide sequence: TGTGCCAGCAGTTACCAGGACAGGGGGCGAGATACGCAGTATTTT.

The V call is TRBV5-1, the J call TRBJ2-7; D unclear. V lost 1 base to trimming and J lost 1 base, with 12 bases between them. This CDR3 contains 15 residues. The V gene's germline CDR1 is SGHRS and CDR2 YFSETQ. For the CDR3, the DNA is TGCGCCAGCAGCTTGACTGAGCAGAGGTCCTACGAGCAGTACTTC. Residues: CASSLTEQRSYEQYF.